The 14 T cell receptor beta chains reported below all come from one sample, sequenced in a study of response to subunit inactivated influenza vaccine. TCRdb re-derived calls from the RT-PCR reads in MiXCR, one entry per CDR3 protein. The table shows around 500,000 distinct CDR3 sequences, with over 9.5% occurring only once. Material: PBMCs from blood, obtained roughly 6 weeks after vaccination. These receptors all come from a man aged 45-60 years who received an inactivated influenza vaccine.

This clonotype was detected many times. The J gene is TRBJ1-1, the V gene TRBV12-3 or TRBV12-4, with D tentatively TRBD1 (5 bases). Trimming shortened V by 7 bases and J by 0 bases, and 12 bases separated the two germline ends. The CDR3 is made up of 14 amino acids. CDR3 protein: CASTRGALNTEAFF. The CDR3 nucleotides are TGTGCCAGCACCCGCGGGGCTTTGAACACTGAAGCTTTCTTT.

In this sample, this clonotype turned up a few times. The J gene is TRBJ2-2, the V gene TRBV20-1, with TRBD1 identical over 9 bases. The CDR3 runs to 15 residues. Germline lookup yields CDR1 DFQATT and CDR2 SNEGSKA (reference sequence). The J segment lost 5 bases and the V segment lost 4 bases, leaving 8 bases of the junction unmatched. CDR3 region: CSAIRQGGMTGELFF. In nucleotides, the CDR3 is TGCAGTGCTATCCGACAGGGGGGAATGACCGGGGAGCTGTTTTTT.

This clonotype was counted at least ten times. This rearrangement joins TRBV29-1 to TRBJ2-7, with D possibly TRBD2 on 6 matching bases. Germline CDR1 reads SQVTM; CDR2 reads ANQGSEA. Trimming removed 4 bases from V and 3 bases from J, with 13 bases in between. The CDR3 is made up of 13 amino acids. The CDR3: CSVGGVSLYEQYF. As DNA, the CDR3 is TGCAGCGTTGGCGGGGTCAGCCTCTACGAGCAGTACTTC.

The rearrangement uses TRBV6-2 or TRBV6-3 and TRBJ2-1, with TRBD1 identical over 8 bases. The CDR3 consists of 19 residues. Germline lookup yields CDR1 MNHEY and CDR2 SVGEGT. V trimming: 4 bases; J trimming: 3 bases; junction bases outside the gene matches: 17. Here the CDR3 reads CASSFPFGNRDRNYNEQFF. The CDR3 nucleotides are TGTGCCAGCAGTTTCCCCTTTGGTAACCGGGACAGGAACTACAATGAGCAGTTCTTC.

The rearrangement joins TRBV3-1 to TRBJ2-7; 13 bases are a match to TRBD2. V shed 0 bases and J 4 bases; nucleotides not matched to a gene: 6. The CDR3 totals 17 residues. In germline, CDR1 is LGHDT, CDR2 YNNKEL (reference sequence). CDR3 in DNA: TGTGCCAGCAGCCAAGAAACTAGCGGGAGGGCCGTTTACGAGCAGTACTTC. Its protein is CASSQETSGRAVYEQYF.

This clonotype was observed a few times. This chain links TRBV5-1 with TRBJ2-5; 8 positions agree with TRBD1. The CDR3 spans 15 residues. Germline lookup yields CDR1 SGHRS and CDR2 YFSETQ. The V gene end was trimmed by 4 bases and the J gene end by 4 bases; junction bases not matched to a gene: 9. CDR3 nucleotide sequence: TGCGCCAGCAGCCTCGGACAGGGCCCTCCAGAGACCCAGTACTTC. Translated: CASSLGQGPPETQYF.

This clonotype was observed many times. The rearrangement joins TRBV6-6 to TRBJ1-2; D ambiguous. The CDR3 contains 12 residues. Trimming cost V 2 bases and J 6 bases, with 7 bases left between them. CDR1 is MNHNY, CDR2 SVGAGI, per germline (reference sequence). In DNA, the CDR3 is TGTGCCAGCAGTTACATGAAGGATGGCTACACCTTC. Translating it yields CASSYMKDGYTF.

This clonotype occurred many times. The chain carries TRBV20-1 and TRBJ2-4; TRBD1 matches 10 bases. CDR3 length: 12 amino acids. Germline loops: CDR1 DFQATT, CDR2 SNEGSKA (reference sequence). V trimming: 5 bases; J trimming: 9 bases; junction bases outside the gene matches: 4. The CDR3 DNA reads as TGCAGTGCTTCGCGACAGGGGGCCATTCAGTACTTC. It codes for CSASRQGAIQYF.

This clonotype was picked up many times. This chain joins TRBV9 and TRBJ2-3, with D hard to call. This CDR3 spans 15 amino acids. The germline CDR1 and CDR2 sequences are SGDLS and YYNGEE. Trimming cost V 2 bases and J 2 bases, with 12 bases left between them. Here the CDR3 DNA reads TGTGCCAGCAGCGTCGAGCACCTTAACACAGATACGCAGTATTTT. Residues: CASSVEHLNTDTQYF.

CDR3 sequence (DNA): TGTGCCAGCAGTCAAGGACTAGCGGGGGTCGGTTACAATGAGCAGTTCTTC. It specifies CASSQGLAGVGYNEQFF. V and J are TRBV12-3 or TRBV12-4 and TRBJ2-1; 13 positions agree with TRBD2. With 5 bases clipped from V and 4 bases from J, the junction kept 8 bases outside the gene matches. The CDR3 is made up of 17 amino acids.

This clonotype occurred many times. The chain uses TRBV5-8 and TRBJ2-5; D is unresolved. The CDR3 covers 15 residues. CDR1 and CDR2 (germline): SGHTS, YDEGEE. The V end was cut by 2 bases, the J end by 7 bases, with 18 bases between. The CDR3 is CASSLGLPGEMTQYF. In DNA form, the CDR3 reads TGTGCCAGCAGCTTAGGCTTGCCAGGCGAAATGACCCAGTACTTC.

The J gene is TRBJ2-1, the V gene TRBV9, with TRBD2 matching over 10 bases. Germline CDR1 reads SGDLS; CDR2 reads YYNGEE. The V segment lost 0 bases and the J segment 7 bases; nucleotides outside the gene matches: 7. The CDR3 sequence is 16 residues long. This chain's CDR3 is CASSVESSGGYNEQFF. The DNA of the CDR3 is TGTGCCAGCAGCGTAGAGTCTAGCGGGGGCTATAATGAGCAGTTCTTC.

The V call is TRBV28, the J call TRBJ2-5; tentative D call: TRBD1 (6 bases). Germline CDR1 and CDR2: MDHEN and SYDVKM. The CDR3 loop spans 15 amino acids. Trimming shortened V by 4 bases and J by 1 base, and 13 bases separated the two germline ends. The CDR3 sequence is CASSSGGQIQETQYF. The CDR3 DNA follows: TGTGCCAGCAGTTCCGGCGGACAGATCCAAGAGACCCAGTACTTC.

Details on this clonotype: This may stem from a read error, because a much larger clone lies one nucleotide away. The chain joins TRBV7-2 to TRBJ2-7; D not resolved. Germline loops: CDR1 SGHTA, CDR2 FQGNSA. The CDR3 loop spans 15 amino acids. The DNA of the CDR3 is TGTGCCACCAGCTTAAAATTTGAGGTTATAGACGAGCAGTACTTC. Residues: CATSLKFEVIDEQYF.